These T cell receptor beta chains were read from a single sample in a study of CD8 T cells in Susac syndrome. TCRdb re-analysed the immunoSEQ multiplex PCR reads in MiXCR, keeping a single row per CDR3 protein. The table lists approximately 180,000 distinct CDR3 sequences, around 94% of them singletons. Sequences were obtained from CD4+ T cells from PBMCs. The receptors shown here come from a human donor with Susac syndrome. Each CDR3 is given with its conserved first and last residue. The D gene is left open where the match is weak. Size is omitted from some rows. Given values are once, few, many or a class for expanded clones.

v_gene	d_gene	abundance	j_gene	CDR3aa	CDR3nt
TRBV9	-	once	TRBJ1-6	CASSATGTLPPLHF	TGTGCCAGCAGCGCCACTGGGACTCTTCCACCCCTCCACTTT
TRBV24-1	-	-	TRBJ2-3	CATSDSFSDTQYF	TGTGCCACCAGTGATTCTTTCTCAGATACGCAGTATTTT
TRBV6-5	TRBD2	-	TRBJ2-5	CASMMRGGEKTQYF	TGTGCCAGCATGATGCGGGGGGGCGAAAAGACCCAGTACTTC
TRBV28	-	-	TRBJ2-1	CASTPPGGPIREQFF	TGTGCCAGCACCCCCCCCGGGGGACCCATTCGGGAGCAGTTCTTC
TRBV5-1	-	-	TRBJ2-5	CASSLGSTRGETQYF	TGCGCCAGCAGCTTGGGCTCAACACGTGGAGAGACCCAGTACTTC
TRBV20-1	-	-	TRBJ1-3	CSARQSSGNTIYF	TGCAGTGCTAGGCAGAGCTCTGGAAACACCATATATTTT
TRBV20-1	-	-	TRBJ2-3	CSATIPGAPDTQYF	TGCAGTGCTACAATACCGGGGGCACCAGATACGCAGTATTTT
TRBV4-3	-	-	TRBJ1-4	CASSQSTGEKLFF	TGCGCCAGCAGCCAGTCAACGGGGGAAAAACTGTTTTTT
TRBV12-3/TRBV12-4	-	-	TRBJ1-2	CASSFGGLGYGYTF	TGTGCCAGCAGTTTCGGCGGGCTAGGCTATGGCTACACCTTC
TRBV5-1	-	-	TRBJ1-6	CASRILDYNSPLHF	TGCGCCAGCAGGATACTCGACTATAATTCACCCCTCCACTTT
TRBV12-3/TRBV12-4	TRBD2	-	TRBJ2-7	CASSLARGLAGTYDSYEQYF	TGTGCCAGCAGTTTAGCGCGGGGACTAGCGGGAACCTACGACTCCTACGAGCAGTACTTC
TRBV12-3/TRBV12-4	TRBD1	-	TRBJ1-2	CASRETGDLNYGYTF	TGTGCCAGCAGGGAAACAGGGGATCTGAACTATGGCTACACCTTC
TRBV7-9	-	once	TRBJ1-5	CASSLADYQPQHF	TGTGCCAGCAGCTTAGCGGACTATCAGCCCCAGCATTTT
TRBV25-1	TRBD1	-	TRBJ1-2	CASVAGQGGHGYTF	TGTGCCAGCGTTGCGGGACAGGGAGGCCATGGCTACACCTTC
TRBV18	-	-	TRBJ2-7	CASSPRSWTDPREQYF	TGTGCCAGCTCACCAAGGAGTTGGACAGATCCGAGGGAGCAGTACTTC
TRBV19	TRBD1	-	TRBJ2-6	CASSGTGGSGANVLTF	TGTGCCAGTAGTGGGACAGGGGGCTCTGGGGCCAACGTCCTGACTTTC